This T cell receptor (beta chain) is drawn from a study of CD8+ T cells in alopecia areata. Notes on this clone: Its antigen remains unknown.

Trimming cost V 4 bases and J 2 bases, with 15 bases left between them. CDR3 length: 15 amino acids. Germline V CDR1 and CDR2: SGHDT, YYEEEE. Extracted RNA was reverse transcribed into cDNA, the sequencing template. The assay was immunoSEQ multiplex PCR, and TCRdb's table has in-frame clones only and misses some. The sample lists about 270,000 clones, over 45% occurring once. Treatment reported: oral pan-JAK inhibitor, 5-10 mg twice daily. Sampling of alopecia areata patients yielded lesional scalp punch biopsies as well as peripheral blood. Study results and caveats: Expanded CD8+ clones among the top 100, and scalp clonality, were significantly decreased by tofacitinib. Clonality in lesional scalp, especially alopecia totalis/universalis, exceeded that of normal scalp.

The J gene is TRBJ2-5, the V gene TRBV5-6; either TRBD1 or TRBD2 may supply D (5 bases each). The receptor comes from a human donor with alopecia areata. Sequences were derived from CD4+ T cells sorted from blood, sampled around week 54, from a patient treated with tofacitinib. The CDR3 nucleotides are TGTGCCAGCAGCCCTATCCGGGACCGTCAAGAGACCCAGTACTTC. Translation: CASSPIRDRQETQYF.